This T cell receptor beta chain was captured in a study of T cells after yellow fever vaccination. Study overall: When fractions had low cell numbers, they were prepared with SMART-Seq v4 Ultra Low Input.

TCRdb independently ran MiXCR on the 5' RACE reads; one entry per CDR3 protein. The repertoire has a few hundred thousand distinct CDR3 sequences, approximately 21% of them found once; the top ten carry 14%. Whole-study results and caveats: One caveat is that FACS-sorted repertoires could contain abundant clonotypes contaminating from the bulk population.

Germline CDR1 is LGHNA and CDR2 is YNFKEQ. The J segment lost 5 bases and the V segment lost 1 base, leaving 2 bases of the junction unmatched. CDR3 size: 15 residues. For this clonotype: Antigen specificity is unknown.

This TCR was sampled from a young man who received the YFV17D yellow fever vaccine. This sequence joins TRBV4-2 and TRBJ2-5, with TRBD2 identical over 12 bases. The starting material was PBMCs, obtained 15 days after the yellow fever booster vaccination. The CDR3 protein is CASSQGGTSGETQYF. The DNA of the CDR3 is TGTGCCAGCAGCCAAGGGGGGACTAGCGGGGAGACCCAGTACTTC.